This TCR beta chain was documented in a study of identical twins. Unique molecular identifiers were present on cDNA, and template switching added a universal primer site. TCRdb reanalysed the 5' RACE reads using MiXCR and keeps one entry per CDR3 protein. This table has 1,800,000 or so distinct CDR3 sequences, 25% to 35% appearing once. The length of the CDR3 is 17 residues. Germline CDR1 reads MNHEY; CDR2 reads SVGAGI. Details on this clonotype: Antigen specificity is unknown.

Regarding the study as a whole: Models underpredicted monozygotic twin sharing of out-of-frame TCR alpha.

The sequence derives from a newborn girl in good health. The V and J genes are TRBV6-5 and TRBJ2-1; no definite D call. The closer fit of TRBJ2-7 to the DNA end suggests the J call may be wrong. Sample: cord blood. The CDR3 protein is CASSYSGSPSSYNEQYF. The CDR3 DNA reads TGTGCCAGCAGTTACTCGGGTAGCCCCAGCTCCTACAATGAGCAGTACTTC.